The 25 T cell receptor beta chains below come from one sample, sequenced in a study of PD-1 blockade in classical Hodgkin lymphoma. The data were produced by immunoSEQ multiplex PCR, yet TCRdb's version contains in-frame clones alone and is incomplete. The sample gives about 37,000 clones, 75% to 85% of which show up once; approximately 10% is in the top ten. Relapses following autologous stem cell transplantation were seen in all patients, with brentuximab vedotin exposure varying. The sequencing used peripheral blood mononuclear cells (PBMCs), collected at baseline. These receptors all stem from a human donor with classical Hodgkin lymphoma.

There are a few counts of this clone. The CDR3 region is CASRSLYGFFDEQYF. The CDR3 bases are TGTGCCAGCAGGTCTCTCTACGGTTTTTTTGACGAGCAGTACTTC. J is TRBJ2-7 and V is TRBV6-1; D uncertain. CDR1 MNHNS and CDR2 SASEGT come from the germline V gene. This CDR3 has 15 amino acids. Between the trimmed V and J ends, which lost 6 bases and 5 bases, there was a span of 20 bases.

As to this clone: A read error may produce the germline difference seen at one junction end. The CDR3 DNA sequence: TGTGCTAGCAGCCTAGTATGGGGCTACGAGCAGTACTTC. Translated, it gives CASSLVWGYEQYF. The chain combines TRBV7-7 with TRBJ2-7; D ambiguous. Germline V gene lookup returns CDR1 SSHAT and CDR2 FNYEAQ (reference sequence). The CDR3 covers 13 residues.

The CDR3 loop reads CASSSGRVGQPQHF. In DNA, the CDR3 is TGTGCCAGCAGCTCAGGCAGGGTAGGACAGCCCCAGCATTTT. This chain connects TRBV5-8 to TRBJ1-5; D possibly corresponds to TRBD1 (5 bases). Germline lookup yields CDR1 SGHTS and CDR2 YDEGEE. The CDR3 is made up of 14 amino acids. The germline V and J ends were trimmed by 3 bases and 7 bases, with 14 bases remaining between them. The full variable domain, in which reference TRBV5-8 and TRBJ1-5 provide the parts outside the CDR3, is EAGVTQSPTHLIKTRGQQATLRCSPISGHTSVYWYQQALGLGLQFLLWYDEGEERNRGNFPPRFSGRQFPNYSSELNVNALELEDSALYLCASSSGRVGQPQHFGDGTRLSIL.

This clone has only one observation. V gene TRBV7-8 combines with J gene TRBJ2-1; 10 positions match TRBD2. CDR3 length: 17 residues. The V segment lost 2 bases and the J segment 7 bases; nucleotides outside the gene matches: 11. Per germline, CDR1 SGHVS and CDR2 FQNEAQ. CDR3 nucleotides: TGTGCCAGCAGCTTACTCGCTAGCGGGAGAATCCATAATGAGCAGTTCTTC. As protein: CASSLLASGRIHNEQFF.

This clone was counted once. The chain combines TRBV5-1 with TRBJ1-1, with TRBD1 matching 8 bases. The junction had 8 bases not matched to a gene; V was cut back by 3 bases and J by 1 base. The CDR3 runs to 16 residues. Per the germline V gene, CDR1 is SGHRS and CDR2 is YFSETQ. The DNA of the CDR3 is TGCGCCAGCAGCTACGGACAGGGTGCGTGGAACACTGAAGCTTTCTTT. Amino acid sequence: CASSYGQGAWNTEAFF. The variable domain in full, with the rest retrieved from reference TRBV5-1 and TRBJ1-1, is KAGVTQTPRYLIKTRGQQVTLSCSPISGHRSVSWYQQTPGQGLQFLFEYFSETQRNKGNFPGRFSGRQFSNSRSEMNVSTLELGDSALYLCASSYGQGAWNTEAFFGQGTRLTVV.

This clone was counted only a few times. The chain has TRBV2 and TRBJ2-4, with D perhaps TRBD1 (6 bases). Trimming removed 3 bases from V and 0 bases from J, with 6 bases in between. Germline CDR1 SNHLY, CDR2 FYNNEI. The length of the CDR3 is 14 residues. DNA for the CDR3: TGTGCCAGCAGTGACAGGGGAGCCAAAAACATTCAGTACTTC. This encodes CASSDRGAKNIQYF.

This clone was found once. The chain is built from TRBV6-1 and TRBJ1-5, with a tentative D call TRBD1 (5 bases). V was clipped by 2 bases and J by 5 bases, with 13 bases between them. The V gene's germline CDR1 is MNHNS and CDR2 SASEGT. The CDR3 is 15 amino acids. The CDR3 bases are TGTGCCAGCAGTGAATGGGCGCAGGGAGATCAGCCCCAGCATTTT. Translated: CASSEWAQGDQPQHF.

V gene TRBV28 combines with J gene TRBJ2-1; 9 nucleotides match TRBD1. With V trimmed by 6 bases and J by 7 bases, 10 bases remained unmatched. The CDR3 has 15 amino acids. Per germline, CDR1 MDHEN and CDR2 SYDVKM. The CDR3 DNA follows: TGTGCCAGCAGCCGACCGGGACAGGGTTTAAATGAGCAGTTCTTC. It encodes CASSRPGQGLNEQFF.

This chain connects TRBV28 to TRBJ1-3; TRBD1 might be the D (6 bases). V lost 3 bases and J lost 0, with 9 bases in between. The CDR3 contains 15 residues. Per germline, CDR1 MDHEN and CDR2 SYDVKM. This chain's CDR3 is CASSLEGGSGNTIYF. Here the CDR3 DNA reads TGTGCCAGCAGTTTGGAGGGGGGCTCTGGAAACACCATATATTTT.

The rearrangement links TRBV7-2 to TRBJ2-7; unclear D gene. With 5 bases removed from V and 0 bases from J, the gap between germline ends came to 17 bases. This CDR3 is 16 amino acids long. Per the germline V gene, CDR1 is SGHTA and CDR2 is FQGNSA. The CDR3 region is CASSLSRTESSYEQYF. The CDR3, as DNA: TGTGCCAGCAGCCTATCGCGGACGGAAAGCTCCTACGAGCAGTACTTC.

The chain combines TRBV2 with TRBJ2-7, with D tentatively TRBD1 or TRBD2 (5 bases each). The CDR3 is 15 amino acids. Trimming removed 0 bases at V and 0 bases at J, with 9 bases between. Germline CDR1 reads SNHLY; CDR2 reads FYNNEI. This CDR3 is CASSEAPGSSYEQYF. DNA of the CDR3: TGTGCCAGCAGTGAAGCTCCAGGGAGCTCCTACGAGCAGTACTTC.

DNA for the CDR3: TGTGCCAGCTCAAATACAGGGGGGTTCTATGGCTACACCTTC. As protein: CASSNTGGFYGYTF. The V call is TRBV18, the J call TRBJ1-2, with 8 nucleotides matching TRBD1. The J segment lost 4 bases and the V segment lost 5 bases, leaving 6 bases of the junction unmatched. Per the germline V gene, CDR1 is KGHSH and CDR2 is LQKENI. CDR3 length equals 14 residues. Drawing the rest from reference TRBV18 and TRBJ1-2, the complete variable domain is NAGVMQNPRHLVRRRGQEARLRCSPMKGHSHVYWYRQLPEEGLKFMVYLQKENIIDESGMPKERFSAEFPKEGPSILRIQQVVRGDSAAYFCASSNTGGFYGYTFGSGTRLTVV.

V and J are TRBV4-1 and TRBJ2-5; D is perhaps TRBD1 (6 bases). Looked up from germline, CDR1 is MGHRA and CDR2 is YSYEKL. Deletions cut 2 bases from V and 1 base from J, with 8 bases between. The CDR3 sequence is 14 residues long. In DNA form, the CDR3 reads TGCGCCAGCAGCCAAACAGGGATCCAAGAGACCCAGTACTTC. Its protein product is CASSQTGIQETQYF.

This chain links TRBV11-2 with TRBJ2-1; D may match TRBD1 or TRBD2 (6 bases each). The ends were cut back, 5 bases at V and 6 bases at J, with 17 bases in the middle. Germline lookup yields CDR1 SGHAT and CDR2 FQNNGV. The length of the CDR3 is 15 residues. CDR3 region: CASSRGSGAANEQFF. The DNA for the CDR3 is TGTGCCAGCAGCCGAGGATCGGGGGCCGCCAATGAGCAGTTCTTC.

This chain links TRBV28 with TRBJ1-4; 9 bases agree with TRBD1. The CDR3 covers 16 residues. Germline CDR1 MDHEN, CDR2 SYDVKM. J was trimmed by 0 bases and V by 6 bases; bases with no gene match: 5. The CDR3 protein is CASSFTGGATNEKLFF. The CDR3 nucleotides read TGTGCCAGCAGCTTTACAGGGGGCGCAACTAATGAAAAACTGTTTTTT.

The chain combines TRBV5-1 with TRBJ2-7; TRBD1 matches 9 bases. Germline V gene data show CDR1 as SGHRS and CDR2 as YFSETQ. The V and J ends lost 0 bases and 4 bases, in that order; junction bases with no gene match: 2. The CDR3 has 14 residues. CDR3 nucleotide sequence: TGCGCCAGCAGCTTGGAGGGACAGGGTTACGAGCAGTACTTC. Protein sequence: CASSLEGQGYEQYF.

The genes are TRBV6-4 and TRBJ2-1, with 10 nucleotides matching TRBD1. Looked up from germline, CDR1 is MRHNA and CDR2 is SNTAGT. The CDR3 length is 16 residues. With V trimmed by 4 bases and J by 6 bases, 9 bases remained unmatched. The CDR3 bases are TGTGCCAGCAGTGCCTTACCGGGACAGGGGAGCAATGAGCAGTTCTTC. Its translation is CASSALPGQGSNEQFF.

The V and J genes are TRBV6-5 and TRBJ2-1, with TRBD1 identical over 9 bases. The CDR3 sequence is 13 residues long. The germline CDR1 and CDR2 sequences are MNHEY and SVGAGI. The ends lost 3 bases at V and 12 bases at J; junction bases unmatched: 6. CDR3 in DNA: TGTGCCAGCAGTTATGAGGGGACAGGGTCGCAGTTCTTC. It specifies CASSYEGTGSQFF.

This chain links TRBV28 with TRBJ2-7; 15 bases are shared with TRBD2. CDR3 length: 16 amino acids. The ends lost 7 bases at V and 5 bases at J; junction bases unmatched: 9. Germline V CDR1 and CDR2: MDHEN, SYDVKM. The CDR3 sequence is CASKLAGTSGRNEQYF. CDR3 DNA sequence: TGTGCCAGCAAACTGGCCGGGACTAGCGGGAGGAACGAGCAGTACTTC.

This clone was observed at least ten times. The J gene is TRBJ2-1, the V gene TRBV9, with D perhaps matching TRBD1 or TRBD2 (6 bases each). V was cut by 4 bases and J by 9 bases, with 23 bases left in between. CDR3 size: 16 residues. Germline V lookup: CDR1 SGDLS, CDR2 YYNGEE. CDR3 DNA: TGTGCCAGCAGCTTCTCGACTAGGGGGTATGGCGGTGAGCAGTTCTTC. Translation: CASSFSTRGYGGEQFF.

This clone was counted a few times. The chain links TRBV11-2 to TRBJ2-7; D call uncertain. Trimming removed 2 bases at V and 4 bases at J, with 6 bases between. This CDR3 spans 12 amino acids. Germline CDR1 and CDR2: SGHAT and FQNNGV. DNA for the CDR3: TGTGCCAGCAGCTTATACGGGTACGAGCAGTACTTC. It encodes CASSLYGYEQYF.

The rearrangement links TRBV18 to TRBJ1-3; D is undetermined. Per germline, CDR1 KGHSH and CDR2 LQKENI. The ends were cut back, 3 bases at V and 0 bases at J, with 12 bases in the middle. The CDR3 has 16 residues. CDR3 nucleotide sequence: TGTGCCAGCTCACCTCTACCGTCCTCCTCTGGAAACACCATATATTTT. The encoded protein is CASSPLPSSSGNTIYF.

This clone was counted many times. The chain links TRBV9 to TRBJ2-2, with 10 bases lining up with TRBD1. The germline CDR1 and CDR2 sequences are SGDLS and YYNGEE. V was clipped by 5 bases and J by 4 bases; unmatched bases: 8. The CDR3 is made up of 16 amino acids. The CDR3: CASSPRDRGGTGELFF. CDR3 nucleotide sequence: TGTGCCAGCAGTCCCCGGGACAGGGGAGGCACCGGGGAGCTGTTTTTT. The complete variable domain, with remaining parts taken from reference TRBV9 and TRBJ2-2, reads DSGVTQTPKHLITATGQRVTLRCSPRSGDLSVYWYQQSLDQGLQFLIQYYNGEERAKGNILERFSAQQFPDLHSELNLSSLELGDSALYFCASSPRDRGGTGELFFGEGSRLTVL.

This chain's CDR3 is CASSLSAGGQPQHF. The DNA for the CDR3 is TGTGCCAGCAGTTTATCGGCCGGAGGACAGCCCCAGCATTTT. This chain joins TRBV27 and TRBJ1-5; unclear D gene. V gave up 0 bases and J gave up 7 bases, with 10 bases separating them. The CDR3 is made up of 14 amino acids. Germline CDR1 and CDR2: MNHEY and SMNVEV (reference sequence).

The V and J genes are TRBV6-1 and TRBJ2-1, with 13 positions matching TRBD2. The V and J ends lost 4 bases and 6 bases, in that order; junction bases with no gene match: 6. CDR3 length equals 16 residues. Germline CDR1 is MNHNS and CDR2 is SASEGT. This chain's CDR3 is CASSGLAGGGGNEQFF. CDR3 nucleotides: TGTGCCAGCAGTGGACTAGCGGGAGGAGGAGGCAATGAGCAGTTCTTC.